The clone carrying this T cell receptor beta chain was detected only once. CD4+ cells underwent separation, giving CD45RA+ naive and CD45RA-negative memory subsets. The CDR3 loop spans 13 amino acids. With 5 bases removed from V and 0 bases from J, the gap between germline ends came to 6 bases. Germline CDR1 is MDHEN and CDR2 is SYDVKM. A deep-level run was used for the assay. The table came from immunoSEQ multiplex PCR; TCRdb's copy has only in-frame clones and leaves some out. The sample holds roughly 1 million clones, more than 60% seen once. This record comes from a study of shared clonotypes between healthy human individuals.

The genes are TRBV28 and TRBJ2-3; the D gene is possibly TRBD2 (5 bases). The material sequenced was memory CD4+ T cells sorted from blood. Subset meaning: CD45RA-negative fraction. The TCR was taken from a man aged 18 to 35 in good health. This CDR3 is CASSPGSTDTQYF. CDR3 sequence (DNA): TGTGCCAGCAGTCCGGGGAGCACAGATACGCAGTATTTT.